The 7 T cell receptor beta chains reported below all come from one sample, sequenced in a study of radiation and T cells in renal cell carcinoma. Specified time point: baseline pretreatment blood. The treatment: 15 Gy SBRT to primary tumor, nephrectomy 4 weeks later. TCRdb's table, derived via immunoSEQ multiplex PCR, lists solely in-frame clones and lacks some. The data hold over 45,000 clones, with 78% observed a single time. Sequencing used blood, obtained from a patient whose treatment included radiotherapy and nephrectomy. The origin of the receptors is a man aged 55 to 69 with renal cell carcinoma.

This sequence joins TRBV29-1 and TRBJ1-3; TRBD1 might be the D (5 bases). Trimming stripped 6 bases from V and 0 bases from J, with 15 bases between. The CDR3 is 15 amino acids. Per the germline V gene, CDR1 is SQVTM and CDR2 is ANQGSEA. Here the CDR3 reads CSVGSGSLSGNTIYF. Here the CDR3 DNA reads TGCAGCGTGGGGTCAGGGTCACTCTCTGGAAACACCATATATTTT. Drawing the rest from reference TRBV29-1 and TRBJ1-3, the complete variable domain is SAVISQKPSRDICQRGTSLTIQCQVDSQVTMMFWYRQQPGQSLTLIATANQGSEATYESGFVIDKFPISRPNLTFSTLTVSNMSPEDSSIYLCSVGSGSLSGNTIYFGEGSWLTVV.

The gene calls are TRBV5-1 and TRBJ2-5, with D possibly matching TRBD1 (6 bases). The CDR3 sequence is 16 residues long. Trimming pared 4 bases from V and 2 bases from J, leaving 18 bases between. Germline lookup yields CDR1 SGHRS and CDR2 YFSETQ. The CDR3 region is CASSVGSTGPQETQYF. The CDR3, as DNA: TGCGCCAGCAGCGTCGGTTCTACAGGGCCACAAGAGACCCAGTACTTC.

V is TRBV29-1 and J is TRBJ2-5; maybe TRBD1 (5 bases). The length of the CDR3 is 12 residues. Germline CDR1 and CDR2: SQVTM and ANQGSEA. V shed 8 bases and J shed 5 bases, with 15 bases lying between them. CDR3 loop: CSLKQGRETQYF. The CDR3, as DNA: TGCAGCCTGAAGCAGGGTCGGGAGACCCAGTACTTC.

The rearrangement uses TRBV7-2 and TRBJ2-5; 12 bases are shared with TRBD1. The CDR3 loop spans 16 amino acids. V lost 3 bases, J lost 5 bases, and 7 bases stayed unmatched. Germline assignment: CDR1 SGHTA and CDR2 FQGNSA. CDR3: CASSLEGQGATETQYF. The CDR3 nucleotides are TGTGCCAGCAGCTTGGAGGGACAGGGGGCGACGGAGACCCAGTACTTC.

The V call is TRBV6-1, the J call TRBJ1-1, with 8 nucleotides matching TRBD1. The CDR3 has 13 residues. Germline V gene data show CDR1 as MNHNS and CDR2 as SASEGT. The CDR3 coding sequence is TGTGCATCGGACAGGGCTATGAACACTGAAGCTTTCTTT. Translated, it gives CASDRAMNTEAFF.

With respect to this clone: This sample also contains other DNA sequences that code for the same CDR3. The J gene is TRBJ2-3, the V gene TRBV20-1; 7 bases match TRBD2. V shed 4 bases and J 7 bases; nucleotides not matched to a gene: 2. This CDR3 spans 11 amino acids. The germline V gene has CDR1 DFQATT and CDR2 SNEGSKA (reference sequence). The CDR3 protein is CSAILANTQYF. The CDR3 coding sequence is TGCAGTGCTATACTAGCGAATACGCAGTATTTT.

V usage is TRBV18 and J usage is TRBJ1-2; 12 bases fit TRBD1. This CDR3 has 18 amino acids. Germline trimming cut 1 base from V and 8 bases from J; bases unmatched to any gene: 14. The germline V gene has CDR1 KGHSH and CDR2 LQKENI. The CDR3 DNA reads TGTGCCAGCTCACCACGTGGACCCGGGACAGGGGGCGCGGAAGGCTACACCTTC. Residues: CASSPRGPGTGGAEGYTF.